The clone carrying this T cell receptor beta chain was counted ten times or more. Its target is unknown. This sample was taken from a study of human T cells and chemical hapten exposure. General study points: Patch test score rose with PT1 expanded TCR count, significant at thresholds 8, 16 and 32, not 4. The study found expanded TCRs formed significantly more large CDR3 similarity clusters than controls.

Source study methods: Per sample, the median was around 100,000 TCRs, with values from roughly 23,000 to 640,000. Via MiXCR, TCRdb re-called the RACE reads, giving one row per CDR3 protein. Clone size and V and J calls follow TCRdb, not the original study. The sample yields 65,000 to 100,000 distinct CDR3 sequences, 5% to 8.5% seen once. Sample time point: patch test 2, 6 weeks after DPC sensitization. The treatment is: therapeutic diphenylcyclopropenone sensitization with weekly scalp DPC. CDR3 length: 15 residues. CDR1 and CDR2 from the germline V gene are SEHNR and FQNEAQ (reference sequence). V was cut by 1 base and J by 4 bases, with 13 bases left in between.

The clonotype was recovered from a woman in her thirties with alopecia areata. Some clones in this sample may be carry-over from other donors' samples. The V and J genes are TRBV7-9 and TRBJ1-1; D remains unclear. Sequenced here: whole blood, sampled in connection with sensitization to the hapten diphenylcyclopropenone (DPC). CDR3 sequence (DNA): TGTGCCAGCAGCTTAGAAACGGGGTGGAGCACTGAAGCTTTCTTT. Translated, it gives CASSLETGWSTEAFF.